This TCR beta chain was recorded in a study of T cells expressing NK-cell markers. TCRdb re-analyzed the 5' RACE reads; it lists each CDR3 protein once, without DNA. The repertoire table contains roughly 120,000 distinct CDR3 sequences. CDR1 SSHAT and CDR2 FNYEAQ come from the germline V gene (reference sequence). The CDR3 spans 17 residues. This chain links TRBV7-7 with TRBJ2-1; TCRdb indicates TRBD2, and absent DNA this call remains unverified. The sequence came from a woman aged 18 to 75 in good health. Specimen: blood T cells: a sorted CD56 or NKG2C T cell subset, CD4+ or CD8+ T cells, or bulk PBMC T cells (not recorded which). The chain's CDR3 is CASSLDSGRSSYNEQFF.